This T cell receptor (beta chain) was found in a study of T cell responses to AZD1222 COVID-19 vaccine. The CDR3 covers 14 residues. Between the trimmed V and J ends, which lost 4 bases and 1 base, there was a span of 10 bases. Germline-derived CDR1 and CDR2 are SGHNT and YENEEA. The assay was immunoSEQ multiplex PCR, and TCRdb's table has in-frame clones only and misses some. The table has 150,000 or so clones, 92% seen once. The chain employs TRBV11-3 and TRBJ1-1; D perhaps matches TRBD1 (5 bases). Source: peripheral blood, taken on day 0 of AZD1222 vaccination. This clonotype originated in an adult in good health. The CDR3 nucleotides are TGTGCCAGCAGCTCAGGCGGGGGGAACACTGAAGCTTTCTTT. Amino acid sequence: CASSSGGGNTEAFF. Together with reference TRBV11-3 and TRBJ1-1, the CDR3 gives the full variable domain: EAGVVQSPRYKIIEKKQPVAFWCNPISGHNTLYWYLQNLGQGPELLIRYENEEAVDDSQLPKDRFSAERLKGVDSTLKIQPAELGDSAVYLCASSSGGGNTEAFFGQGTRLTVV.